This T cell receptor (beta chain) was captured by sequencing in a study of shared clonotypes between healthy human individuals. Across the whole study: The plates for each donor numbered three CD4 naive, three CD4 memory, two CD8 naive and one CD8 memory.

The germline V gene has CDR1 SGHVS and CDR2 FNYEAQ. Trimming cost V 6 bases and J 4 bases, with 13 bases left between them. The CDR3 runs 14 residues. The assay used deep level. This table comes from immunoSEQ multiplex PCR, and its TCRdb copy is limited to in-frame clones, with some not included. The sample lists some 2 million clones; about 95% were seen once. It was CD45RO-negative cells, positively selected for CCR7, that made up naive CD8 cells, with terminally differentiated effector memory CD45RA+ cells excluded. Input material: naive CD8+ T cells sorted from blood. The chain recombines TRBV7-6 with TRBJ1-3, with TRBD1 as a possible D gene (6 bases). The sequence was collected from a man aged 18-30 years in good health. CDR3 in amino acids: CASRWTASGNTIYF. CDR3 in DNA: TGTGCCAGCAGATGGACAGCATCCGGAAACACCATATATTTT.